This TCR beta chain is from a study of beta chain features in type 1 diabetes. Overall study results and limits: In the patient group, naive, central memory and Treg TCRB repertoires seemed more alike than in the healthy donor group.

V dropped 4 bases and J dropped 7; count of bases not matched to a gene: 5. This CDR3 region has 15 residues. In germline, CDR1 is MNHEY, CDR2 SMNVEV (reference sequence). Staining for CD45RO/CCR7/CD25/CD127/CD95/CD27 allowed sorting of CD4+ naive, central memory, regulatory and stem cell-like memory cells. Sorted populations were all over 95% pure. Worth noting for this clone: What it recognizes is unknown.

The sequenced template was cDNA made from the entire isolated RNA. An average approximately 4 million reads came from naive, central memory and regulatory T cell samples. Generated by immunoSEQ multiplex PCR, the TCRdb table keeps only in-frame clones and is missing some. This sample has 310,000 or so clones; less than 10% occur once, and the top ten carry 0.44%. This TCR was sampled from a woman younger than 35 in good health. The J gene is TRBJ2-1, the V gene TRBV27, with TRBD2 matching 12 bases. Source material: central memory CD4+ T cells from blood. CDR3 residues: CASSSTSGSSNEQFF. DNA for the CDR3: TGTGCCAGCAGTTCGACTAGCGGGAGTTCGAATGAGCAGTTCTTC.